One and the same sample provided the 27 T cell receptor beta chains below, sequenced in a study of cytomegalovirus exposure and HLA in healthy donors. Primers for the PCR totalled 60 Vbeta and 13 Jbeta. Data came from immunoSEQ multiplex PCR; TCRdb stores just in-frame clones and leaves some out. The sample includes more than 140,000 clones, more than 70% of them seen just once. Source material: PBMCs. The receptors here all came from a middle-aged man in good health and CMV-seronegative.

This clone was recorded a few times. The chain recombines TRBV2 with TRBJ1-3; the D gene is possibly TRBD1 (6 bases). The length of the CDR3 is 16 residues. Germline CDR1 reads SNHLY; CDR2 reads FYNNEI. V was pared by 2 bases and J by 0 bases, with 11 bases between. CDR3 loop: CASSELGARSGNTIYF. The CDR3 DNA follows: TGTGCCAGCAGTGAATTGGGGGCCCGCTCTGGAAACACCATATATTTT.

The chain joins TRBV27 to TRBJ2-7; D is ambiguous. The CDR3 spans 14 residues. V was trimmed by 2 bases and J by 2 bases, leaving 10 bases between them. CDR1 is MNHEY, CDR2 SMNVEV, per germline (reference sequence). CDR3 loop: CASSLELTPYEQYF. The CDR3 coding sequence is TGTGCCAGCAGTTTAGAGCTTACCCCCTACGAGCAGTACTTC.

The chain links TRBV18 to TRBJ1-2; 9 positions match TRBD1. Germline assignment: CDR1 KGHSH and CDR2 LQKENI. This CDR3 is built from 16 residues. J lost 4 bases, V lost 6 bases, and 12 bases had no gene match. The CDR3 coding sequence is TGTGCCAGCTCTCCCACTGCCACGGGACAGGGCTATGGCTACACCTTC. Protein: CASSPTATGQGYGYTF.

The chain recombines TRBV5-4 with TRBJ2-3; weak D call: TRBD1 (6 bases). Deletions cut 0 bases from V and 2 bases from J, with 13 bases between. The germline gives CDR1 SGHNT, CDR2 YYREEE (reference sequence). The CDR3 totals 16 residues. The CDR3 protein is CASSLGPGAYTDTQYF. The CDR3 DNA follows: TGTGCCAGCAGCTTGGGGCCAGGGGCCTACACAGATACGCAGTATTTT.

This chain connects TRBV18 to TRBJ2-3; TRBD2 aligns across 8 bases. Trimming at V came to 4 bases and at J to 2 bases, leaving 5 bases not matched to a gene. Germline values: CDR1 KGHSH, CDR2 LQKENI. The CDR3 is made up of 15 amino acids. The CDR3 coding sequence is TGTGCCAGCTCACTTACGCGGGGGGCCACAGATACGCAGTATTTT. Its translation: CASSLTRGATDTQYF.

The chain has TRBV19 and TRBJ1-5; no firm D call. Germline V gene lookup returns CDR1 LNHDA and CDR2 SQIVND (reference sequence). With 5 bases removed from V and 3 bases from J, the gap between germline ends came to 8 bases. The CDR3 is 13 residues long. Here the CDR3 DNA reads TGTGCCAGTAGTGGAGACCTCAATCAGCCCCAGCATTTT. This sequence encodes CASSGDLNQPQHF.

The rearrangement joins TRBV7-9 to TRBJ1-2; TRBD1 aligns across 11 bases. The V segment lost 5 bases and the J segment 7 bases; nucleotides outside the gene matches: 9. This CDR3 spans 15 amino acids. Per the germline V gene, CDR1 is SEHNR and CDR2 is FQNEAQ (reference sequence). As DNA, the CDR3 is TGTGCCAGCAGCAAGGACAGGGGGCGCAGGAGTGGCTACACCTTC. It translates to CASSKDRGRRSGYTF.

The rearrangement joins TRBV6-5 to TRBJ1-1; perhaps TRBD1 as D (6 bases). With 0 bases removed from V and 4 bases from J, the gap between germline ends came to 15 bases. CDR3 length: 16 residues. CDR1 and CDR2 from the germline V gene are MNHEY and SVGAGI. The CDR3 protein is CASSYSIRGGGTEAFF. In nucleotides, the CDR3 is TGTGCCAGCAGTTACTCGATCCGGGGGGGCGGCACTGAAGCTTTCTTT.

This chain connects TRBV2 to TRBJ1-2; tentative D call: TRBD1 (6 bases). This CDR3 is 15 amino acids long. The V and J ends lost 8 bases and 4 bases respectively, with 20 bases between them. Germline V CDR1 and CDR2: SNHLY, FYNNEI. CDR3 nucleotides: TGTGCCAGCCCGCCACTCAAGGGGGTTGGCTATGGCTACACCTTC. This gives the protein CASPPLKGVGYGYTF. Full variable domain (rest looked up from reference TRBV2 and TRBJ1-2): EPEVTQTPSHQVTQMGQEVILRCVPISNHLYFYWYRQILGQKVEFLVSFYNNEISEKSEIFDDQFSVERPDGSNFTLKIRSTKLEDSAMYFCASPPLKGVGYGYTFGSGTRLTVV.

The V gene is TRBV6-5, the J gene TRBJ2-7, with D maybe TRBD2 (6 bases). Per the germline V gene, CDR1 is MNHEY and CDR2 is SVGAGI. The CDR3 loop spans 13 amino acids. Trimming removed 5 bases at V and 2 bases at J, with 10 bases between. CDR3 loop: CASSTTGAYEQYF. The CDR3, as DNA: TGTGCCAGCAGTACTACGGGAGCCTACGAGCAGTACTTC.

V and J are TRBV6-5 and TRBJ1-1; 9 bases agree with TRBD1. Germline V gene lookup returns CDR1 MNHEY and CDR2 SVGAGI. The CDR3 has 14 amino acids. Unmatched junction bases numbered 8, after V lost 2 bases and J lost 10 bases. The CDR3 reads CASSYRTGEFSAFF. The CDR3 DNA reads TGTGCCAGCAGTTACCGGACAGGGGAATTTTCAGCTTTCTTT.

The V and J genes are TRBV7-2 and TRBJ1-4, with a weak D call TRBD1 (5 bases). Germline CDR1 is SGHTA and CDR2 is FQGNSA. Trimming took off 5 bases at V and 7 bases at J, with 14 bases between the two ends. This CDR3 comprises 14 residues. CDR3 sequence: CASSPLGGGEKLFF. The CDR3 region has the DNA TGTGCCAGCAGCCCCTTGGGGGGGGGTGAAAAACTGTTTTTT.

This clone appeared a few times. The chain recombines TRBV2 with TRBJ2-7, with TRBD1 identical over 7 bases. Germline-derived CDR1 and CDR2 are SNHLY and FYNNEI. With 4 bases clipped from V and 3 bases from J, the junction kept 3 bases outside the gene matches. The CDR3 runs 13 residues. CDR3 residues: CASSGGTDYEQYF. The CDR3 DNA sequence: TGTGCCAGCAGTGGAGGGACAGACTACGAGCAGTACTTC.

The chain links TRBV7-9 to TRBJ2-3; TRBD1 might be the D (6 bases). V was shortened by 6 bases and J by 1 base, with 17 bases between the two germline ends. The CDR3 is 16 amino acids. Germline CDR1 reads SEHNR; CDR2 reads FQNEAQ (reference sequence). CDR3 bases: TGTGCCAGCAGGGCCAACAGGGTGGGAGGCACAGATACGCAGTATTTT. Translating it yields CASRANRVGGTDTQYF.

The V and J genes are TRBV6-1 and TRBJ2-1; a weak D match, TRBD1 (5 bases). The CDR3 sequence is 14 residues long. Germline V gene sequence: CDR1 MNHNS, CDR2 SASEGT. V lost 6 bases and J 0 bases, leaving 9 bases between the germline ends. CDR3 protein: CASSRQSSYNEQFF. The CDR3, as DNA: TGTGCCAGCAGCCGACAGTCCTCCTACAATGAGCAGTTCTTC.

V usage is TRBV6-6 and J usage is TRBJ2-1, with 7 bases fitting TRBD1. The CDR3 spans 15 residues. Germline V lookup: CDR1 MNHNY, CDR2 SVGAGI (reference sequence). Losses at the gene ends were 7 bases for V and 2 bases for J; bases not matched to a gene: 8. CDR3 residues: CASIPPGGTYNEQFF. The DNA for the CDR3 is TGTGCCAGCATCCCACCAGGGGGTACCTACAATGAGCAGTTCTTC.

V is TRBV28 and J is TRBJ1-1, with a possible D match to TRBD1 (5 bases). CDR1 and CDR2 (germline): MDHEN, SYDVKM. The CDR3 loop spans 13 amino acids. Deletions cut 3 bases from V and 4 bases from J, with 9 bases between. In DNA form, the CDR3 reads TGTGCCAGCAGTTTGGGGGGGGGCACTGAAGCTTTCTTT. This encodes CASSLGGGTEAFF.

CDR3 nucleotide sequence: TGTGCCAGCAGTTTAAAGGGACAGGGGAATTCACCCCTCCACTTT. Its translation is CASSLKGQGNSPLHF. The chain couples TRBV28 to TRBJ1-6; 10 positions agree with TRBD1. There are 15 residues in the CDR3. V was clipped by 2 bases and J by 7 bases; unmatched bases: 2. The germline CDR1 and CDR2 sequences are MDHEN and SYDVKM.

The J gene is TRBJ2-2, the V gene TRBV5-1; D is possibly TRBD1 (6 bases). The length of the CDR3 is 14 residues. V lost 3 bases to trimming and J lost 4 bases, with 10 bases between them. The germline CDR1 and CDR2 sequences are SGHRS and YFSETQ. The CDR3 spells CASSYYRATGELFF. The CDR3 nucleotides read TGCGCCAGCAGCTACTACAGGGCCACCGGGGAGCTGTTTTTT.

The chain joins TRBV23-1 to TRBJ2-7; tentatively, D is TRBD2 (5 bases). TRBV23-1 is labeled an ORF, and its function is uncertain. The V end was cut by 1 base, the J end by 4 bases, with 14 bases between. The CDR3 loop spans 15 amino acids. The CDR3, as DNA: TGCGCCAGCAGTCAATATTCGCGGGTCCTATACGAGCAGTACTTC. Protein product: CASSQYSRVLYEQYF.

The CDR3 is CASSLATGNADTQYF. The CDR3 DNA reads as TGTGCCAGCTCACTCGCGACAGGGAATGCAGATACGCAGTATTTT. The chain recombines TRBV18 with TRBJ2-3, with TRBD1 matching over 7 bases. Trimming removed 4 bases from V and 4 bases from J; junction bases left unmatched: 8. This CDR3 has 15 residues. Per germline, CDR1 KGHSH and CDR2 LQKENI.

This chain connects TRBV28 to TRBJ1-2; 7 nucleotides match TRBD1. Germline V CDR1 and CDR2: MDHEN, SYDVKM. The CDR3 runs 13 residues. V dropped 5 bases and J dropped 6; count of bases not matched to a gene: 6. CDR3 in DNA: TGTGCCAGCAGTGACGAGACAGGGCATGGCTACACCTTC. This codes for CASSDETGHGYTF.

This chain uses TRBV5-4 with TRBJ1-6, with D hard to call. V was trimmed by 2 bases and J by 8 bases, leaving 8 bases between them. The CDR3 covers 13 residues. Germline V gene data show CDR1 as SGHNT and CDR2 as YYREEE (reference sequence). Here the CDR3 reads CASSFSEDSPLHF. DNA for the CDR3: TGTGCCAGCAGCTTTTCGGAGGATTCACCCCTCCACTTT.

The CDR3 sequence is CASSLGQHTYGYTF. The CDR3 DNA sequence: TGCGCCAGCAGCTTGGGACAGCACACATATGGCTACACCTTC. This chain links TRBV5-1 with TRBJ1-2; maybe TRBD1 (5 bases). Germline-derived CDR1 and CDR2 are SGHRS and YFSETQ. The CDR3 is 14 amino acids. Between the trimmed V and J ends, which lost 0 bases and 5 bases, there was a span of 11 bases.

In this sample, this clone turned up a few times. The chain employs TRBV27 and TRBJ1-6; possible D gene TRBD1, 5 bases. V was cut by 1 base and J by 7 bases, with 14 bases left in between. Looked up from germline, CDR1 is MNHEY and CDR2 is SMNVEV (reference sequence). This CDR3 has 16 residues. DNA of the CDR3: TGTGCCAGCAGTTTATGGGGCGGTAGGGGCAATTCACCCCTCCACTTT. Translated: CASSLWGGRGNSPLHF.

The chain combines TRBV28 with TRBJ2-5; 8 bases match TRBD1. Germline V gene data show CDR1 as MDHEN and CDR2 as SYDVKM. The CDR3 extends over 15 amino acids. V was pared by 4 bases and J by 5 bases, with 9 bases of the junction left unmatched. The DNA of the CDR3 is TGTGCCAGCAGTTCACTGGACAGGGTGGGGGAGACCCAGTACTTC. Translating gives CASSSLDRVGETQYF.

The V call is TRBV2, the J call TRBJ1-1; TRBD1 matches 8 bases. Germline V CDR1 and CDR2: SNHLY, FYNNEI. V lost 5 bases to trimming and J lost 5 bases; unmatched junction nucleotides: 10. CDR3 length: 15 amino acids. The CDR3 loop is CASSSSDRVGTEAFF. In nucleotides, the CDR3 is TGTGCCAGCAGTTCCTCGGACAGGGTTGGGACTGAAGCTTTCTTT.